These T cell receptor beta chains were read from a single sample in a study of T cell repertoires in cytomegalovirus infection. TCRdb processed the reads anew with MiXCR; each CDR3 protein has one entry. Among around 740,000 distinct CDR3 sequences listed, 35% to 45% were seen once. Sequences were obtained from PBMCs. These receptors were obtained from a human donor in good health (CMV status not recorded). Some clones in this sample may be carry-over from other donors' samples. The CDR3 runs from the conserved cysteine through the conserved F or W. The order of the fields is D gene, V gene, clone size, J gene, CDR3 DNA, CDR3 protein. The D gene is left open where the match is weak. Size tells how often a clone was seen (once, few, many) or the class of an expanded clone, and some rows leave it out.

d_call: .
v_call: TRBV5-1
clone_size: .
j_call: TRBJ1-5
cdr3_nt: TGCGCCAGCAGCTTGGGGCCAGAGTTTGCCGGTAATCAGCCCCAGCATTTT
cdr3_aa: CASSLGPEFAGNQPQHF

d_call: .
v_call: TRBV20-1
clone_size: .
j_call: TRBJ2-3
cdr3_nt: TGTAGTGCCCCAAGCCACAGCACAGATACGCAGTATTTT
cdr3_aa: CSAPSHSTDTQYF

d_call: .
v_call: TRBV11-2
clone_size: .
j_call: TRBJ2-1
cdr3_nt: TGTGCCAGCAGCTTAGGCCCCGCGTGGGCCTCCTACAATGAGCAGTTCTTC
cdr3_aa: CASSLGPAWASYNEQFF

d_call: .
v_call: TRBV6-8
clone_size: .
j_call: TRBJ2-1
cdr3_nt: TGTGCCAGCAGTTCTTACCTTAGCGCTCAGCAGTTCTTC
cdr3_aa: CASSSYLSAQQFF

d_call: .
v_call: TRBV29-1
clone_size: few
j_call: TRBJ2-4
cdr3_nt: TGCAGCGTTGAAGATCCGGGCATACCCAAAAACATTCAGTACTTC
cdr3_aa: CSVEDPGIPKNIQYF

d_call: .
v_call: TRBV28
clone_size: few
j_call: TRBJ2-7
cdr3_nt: TGTGCCAGCAGTTTGGGATACAGCTCCTACGAGCAGTACTTC
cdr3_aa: CASSLGYSSYEQYF

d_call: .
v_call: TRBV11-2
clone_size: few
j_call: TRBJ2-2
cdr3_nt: TGTGCCAGCAGCCCTACCGGGACCCGAGGCGGGGAGCTGTTTTTT
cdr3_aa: CASSPTGTRGGELFF

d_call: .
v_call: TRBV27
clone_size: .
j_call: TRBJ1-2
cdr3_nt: TGTGCCAGCAGCGACGGGACAATCCATGGCTACACCTTC
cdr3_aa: CASSDGTIHGYTF

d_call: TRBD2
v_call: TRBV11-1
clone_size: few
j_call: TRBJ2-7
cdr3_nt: TGTGCCAGCAGCCCTTCCGGACTAGCGGGATTAAATGGGTACGAGCAGTACTTC
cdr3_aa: CASSPSGLAGLNGYEQYF

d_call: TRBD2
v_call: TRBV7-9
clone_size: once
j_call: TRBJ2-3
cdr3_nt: TGTGCCAGCAGCATGCCCGGGGGGGCAGGGACAGATACGCAGTATTTT
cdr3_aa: CASSMPGGAGTDTQYF

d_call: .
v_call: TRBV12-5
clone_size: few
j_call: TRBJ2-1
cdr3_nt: TGTGCTAGTGGTGGGGACGGGTTGAATGAGCAGTTCTTC
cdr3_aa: CASGGDGLNEQFF

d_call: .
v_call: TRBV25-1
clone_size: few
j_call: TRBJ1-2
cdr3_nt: TGTGCCAGCAGTGAATTGGGCCCACGGGGTGGCTACACCTTC
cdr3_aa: CASSELGPRGGYTF

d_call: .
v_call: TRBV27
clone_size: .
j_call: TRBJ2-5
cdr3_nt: TGTGCCAGCAGCTTTAATCCCGGACCATTGTACTTC
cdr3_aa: CASSFNPGPLYF

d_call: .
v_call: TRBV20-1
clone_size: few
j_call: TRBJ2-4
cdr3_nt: TGCAGTGCGGAAACTAGTGTCAAAAACATTCAGTACTTC
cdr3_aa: CSAETSVKNIQYF

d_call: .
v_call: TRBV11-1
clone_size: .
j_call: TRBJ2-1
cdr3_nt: TGTGCCAGCAGCTTAGAAGGACGGCGTCAGTTCTTC
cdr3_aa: CASSLEGRRQFF

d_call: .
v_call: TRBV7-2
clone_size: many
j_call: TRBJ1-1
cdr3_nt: TGTGCCAGCAGCTTCACTGGGGGGCTGATGACTGAAGCTTTCTTT
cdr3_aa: CASSFTGGLMTEAFF

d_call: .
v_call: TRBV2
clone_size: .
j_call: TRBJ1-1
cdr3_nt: TGTGCCACCGTAAATCGGGACACTGAAGCTTTCTTT
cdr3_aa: CATVNRDTEAFF

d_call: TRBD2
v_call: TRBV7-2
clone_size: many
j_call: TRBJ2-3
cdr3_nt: TGTGCCAGCAGCTTAGCGGGACTAGGGACAGATACGCAGTATTTT
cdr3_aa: CASSLAGLGTDTQYF

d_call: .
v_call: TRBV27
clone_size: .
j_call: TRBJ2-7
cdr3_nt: TGTGCCAGCATAGGGAGTAGTTCCTACGAGCAGTACTTC
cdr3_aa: CASIGSSSYEQYF

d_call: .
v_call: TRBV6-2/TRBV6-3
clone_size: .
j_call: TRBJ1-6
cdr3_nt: TGTGCCAGCAGTTACTCCGGCAGGGTTGGTTCACCCCTCCACTTT
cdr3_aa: CASSYSGRVGSPLHF

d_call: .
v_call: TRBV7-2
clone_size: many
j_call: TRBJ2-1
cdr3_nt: TGTGCCAGCAGCTTATATAAGGGAAATGAGCAGTTCTTC
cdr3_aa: CASSLYKGNEQFF

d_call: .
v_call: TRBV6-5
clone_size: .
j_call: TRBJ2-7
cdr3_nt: TGTGCCAGCAGTTACTCCTTAGGACCCAGCTCCTACGAGCAGTACTTC
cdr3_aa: CASSYSLGPSSYEQYF

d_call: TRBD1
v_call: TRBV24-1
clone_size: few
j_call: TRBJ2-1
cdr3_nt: TGTGCCACCAGTGATTTTAATTTTCGGGCAGGGGGCTTAGATGAGCAGTTCTTC
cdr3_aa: CATSDFNFRAGGLDEQFF

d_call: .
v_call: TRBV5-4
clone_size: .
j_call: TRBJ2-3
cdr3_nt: TGTGCCAGCAGCTTGGCTAGCTGGGGGGCGCGAGATACGCAGTATTTT
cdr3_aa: CASSLASWGARDTQYF

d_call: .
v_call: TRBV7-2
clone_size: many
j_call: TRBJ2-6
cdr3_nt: TGTGCCAGCAGCTTAGACCTCTCTGGGGCCAACGTCCTGACTTTC
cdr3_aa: CASSLDLSGANVLTF

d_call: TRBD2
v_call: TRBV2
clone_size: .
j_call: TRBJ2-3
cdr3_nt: TGTGCCAGCAGCGAAGAGATAGGGACTAGCGGGACCAGCACAGATACGCAGTATTTT
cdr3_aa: CASSEEIGTSGTSTDTQYF

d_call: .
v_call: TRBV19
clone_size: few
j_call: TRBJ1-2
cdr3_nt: TGTGCCAGTAAGGCCGGCTTTGACTATGGCTACACCTTC
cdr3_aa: CASKAGFDYGYTF

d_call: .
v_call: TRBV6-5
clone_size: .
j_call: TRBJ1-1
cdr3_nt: TGTGCCAGCAGTTCCCAATCGAACACTGAAGCTTTCTTT
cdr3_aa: CASSSQSNTEAFF

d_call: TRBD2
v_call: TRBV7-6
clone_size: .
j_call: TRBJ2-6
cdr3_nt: TGTGCCGGGACTAGCGGGTTACCTGGGGCCAACGTCCTGACTTTC
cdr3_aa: CAGTSGLPGANVLTF

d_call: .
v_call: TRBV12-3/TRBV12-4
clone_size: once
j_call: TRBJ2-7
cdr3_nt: TGTGCCAGCAATGCAGGGGCAAAGAAATCCTACGAGCAGTACTTC
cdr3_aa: CASNAGAKKSYEQYF

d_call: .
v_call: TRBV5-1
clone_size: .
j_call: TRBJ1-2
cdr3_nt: TGCGCCAGCAGCGATGGTCTGGGGTCGGGTTATGGCTACACCTTC
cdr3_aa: CASSDGLGSGYGYTF

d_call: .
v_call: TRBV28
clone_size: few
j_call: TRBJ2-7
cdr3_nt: TGTGCCAGCAGTTTTTTCGGTGGGCCAGTGAGCTCCTACGAGCAGTACTTC
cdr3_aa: CASSFFGGPVSSYEQYF

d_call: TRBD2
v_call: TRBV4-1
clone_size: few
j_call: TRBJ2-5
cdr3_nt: TGCGCCAGCAGCCAAGAACCAGCGGGGGGCGAGGAGACCCAGTACTTC
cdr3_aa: CASSQEPAGGEETQYF

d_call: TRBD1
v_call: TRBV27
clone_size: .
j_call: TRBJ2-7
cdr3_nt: TGTGCCAGCAGTTTAGGACAGGACAGCTACGAGCAGTACTTC
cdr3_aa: CASSLGQDSYEQYF

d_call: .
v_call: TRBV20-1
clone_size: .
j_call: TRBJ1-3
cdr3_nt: TGCAGTGCTCGAGGGCTGCCGAACTCTGGAAACACCATATATTTT
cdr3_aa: CSARGLPNSGNTIYF

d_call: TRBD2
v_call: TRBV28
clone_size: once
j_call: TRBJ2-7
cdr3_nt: TGTGCCAGCAGTTTTCTCACTAGCGGGAGCTCCTACGAGCAGTACTTC
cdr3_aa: CASSFLTSGSSYEQYF

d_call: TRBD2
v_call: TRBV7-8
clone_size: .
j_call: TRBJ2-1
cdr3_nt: TGTGCCAGCAGCTTAGCCATAGCGGGGGGAGTTTACAATGAGCAGTTCTTC
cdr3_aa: CASSLAIAGGVYNEQFF